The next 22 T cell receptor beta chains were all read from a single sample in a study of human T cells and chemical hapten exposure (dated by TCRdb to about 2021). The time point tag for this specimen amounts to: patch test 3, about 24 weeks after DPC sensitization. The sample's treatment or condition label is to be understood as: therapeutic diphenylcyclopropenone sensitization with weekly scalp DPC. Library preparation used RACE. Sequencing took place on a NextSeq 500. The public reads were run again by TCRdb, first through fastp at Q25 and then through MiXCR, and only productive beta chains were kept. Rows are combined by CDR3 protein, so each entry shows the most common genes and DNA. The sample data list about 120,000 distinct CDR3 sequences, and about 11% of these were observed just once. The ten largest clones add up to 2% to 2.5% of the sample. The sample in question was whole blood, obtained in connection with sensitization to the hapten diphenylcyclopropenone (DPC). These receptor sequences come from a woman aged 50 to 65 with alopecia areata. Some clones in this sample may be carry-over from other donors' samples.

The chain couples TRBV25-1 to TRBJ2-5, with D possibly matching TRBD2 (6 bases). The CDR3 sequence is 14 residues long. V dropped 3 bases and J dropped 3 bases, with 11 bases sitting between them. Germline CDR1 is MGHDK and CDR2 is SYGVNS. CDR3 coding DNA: TGTGCCAGCAGTGAGCGGGACTGTAAAGAGACCCAGTACTTC. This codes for CASSERDCKETQYF.

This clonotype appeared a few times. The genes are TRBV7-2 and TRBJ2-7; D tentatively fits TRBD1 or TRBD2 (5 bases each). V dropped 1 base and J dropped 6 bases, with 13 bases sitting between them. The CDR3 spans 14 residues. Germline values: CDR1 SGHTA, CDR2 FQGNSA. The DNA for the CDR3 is TGTGCCAGCAGCTTAGAAGTGGGGGTGGTCGAGCAGTACTTC. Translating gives CASSLEVGVVEQYF.

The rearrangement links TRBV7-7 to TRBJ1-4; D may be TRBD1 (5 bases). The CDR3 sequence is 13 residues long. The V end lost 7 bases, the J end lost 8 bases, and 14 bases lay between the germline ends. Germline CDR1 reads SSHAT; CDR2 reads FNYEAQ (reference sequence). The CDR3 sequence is CASTRARGEKLFF. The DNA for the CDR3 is TGTGCCAGCACCAGGGCCCGAGGGGAAAAACTGTTTTTT.

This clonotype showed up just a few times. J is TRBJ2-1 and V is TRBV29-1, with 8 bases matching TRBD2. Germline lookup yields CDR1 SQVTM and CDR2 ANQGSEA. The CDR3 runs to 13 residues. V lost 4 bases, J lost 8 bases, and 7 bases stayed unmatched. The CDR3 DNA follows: TGCAGCGTTGTCGGCGGGAGGTCGTATGAGCAGTTCTTC. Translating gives CSVVGGRSYEQFF.

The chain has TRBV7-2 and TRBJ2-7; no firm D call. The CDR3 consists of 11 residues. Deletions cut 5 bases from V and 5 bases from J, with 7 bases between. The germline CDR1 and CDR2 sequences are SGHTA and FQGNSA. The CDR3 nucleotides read TGTGCCAGCAGCCTTGCCAACGAGCAGTACTTC. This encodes CASSLANEQYF.

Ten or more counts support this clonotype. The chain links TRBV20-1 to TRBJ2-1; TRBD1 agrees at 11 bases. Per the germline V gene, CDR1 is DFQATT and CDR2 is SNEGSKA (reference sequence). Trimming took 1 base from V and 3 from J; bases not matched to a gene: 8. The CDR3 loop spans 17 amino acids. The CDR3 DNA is TGCAGTGCTAGAGTAACCTCCGGGACAGGGGGCTACAATGAGCAGTTCTTC. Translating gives CSARVTSGTGGYNEQFF.

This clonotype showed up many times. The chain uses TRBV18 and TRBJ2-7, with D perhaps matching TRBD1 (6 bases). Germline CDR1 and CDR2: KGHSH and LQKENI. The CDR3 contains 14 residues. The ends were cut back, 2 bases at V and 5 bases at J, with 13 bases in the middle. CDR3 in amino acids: CASSPSDDRNEQYF. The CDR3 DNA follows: TGTGCCAGCTCACCAAGCGACGACAGGAACGAGCAGTACTTC.

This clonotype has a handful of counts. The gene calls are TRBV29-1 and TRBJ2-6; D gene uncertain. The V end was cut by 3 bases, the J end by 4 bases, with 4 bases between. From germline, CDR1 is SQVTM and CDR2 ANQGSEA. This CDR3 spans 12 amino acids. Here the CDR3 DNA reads TGCAGCGTTGATATGGGGGCCAACGTCCTGACTTTC. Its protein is CSVDMGANVLTF.

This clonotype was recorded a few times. For the CDR3, the DNA is TGTGCCAGCAGCGTGGCCCAACCGAACACCGGGGAGCTGTTTTTT. Translation: CASSVAQPNTGELFF. The chain uses TRBV9 and TRBJ2-2, with D hard to call. The germline V gene has CDR1 SGDLS and CDR2 YYNGEE. Trimming removed 2 bases from V and 0 bases from J, with 8 bases in between. The CDR3 totals 15 residues.

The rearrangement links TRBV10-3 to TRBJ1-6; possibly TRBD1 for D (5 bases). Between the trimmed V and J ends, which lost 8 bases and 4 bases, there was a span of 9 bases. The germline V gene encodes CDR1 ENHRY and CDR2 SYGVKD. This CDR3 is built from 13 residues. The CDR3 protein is CAIGDGYNSPLHF. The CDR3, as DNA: TGTGCCATCGGGGACGGTTATAATTCACCCCTCCACTTT.

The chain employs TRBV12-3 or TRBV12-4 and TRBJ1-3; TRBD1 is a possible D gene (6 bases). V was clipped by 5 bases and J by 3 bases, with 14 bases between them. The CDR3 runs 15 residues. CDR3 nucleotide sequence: TGTGCCAGCAGTCCACCACAGGGTAATGGAAACACCATATATTTT. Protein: CASSPPQGNGNTIYF.

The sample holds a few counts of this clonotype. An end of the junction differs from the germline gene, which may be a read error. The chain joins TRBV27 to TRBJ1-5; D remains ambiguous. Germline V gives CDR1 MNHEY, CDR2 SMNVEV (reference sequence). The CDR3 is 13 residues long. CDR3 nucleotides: TGTGCCAGCAGTTTAGCCAGCAGTCAGCCCCAGCATTTT. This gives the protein CASSLASSQPQHF.

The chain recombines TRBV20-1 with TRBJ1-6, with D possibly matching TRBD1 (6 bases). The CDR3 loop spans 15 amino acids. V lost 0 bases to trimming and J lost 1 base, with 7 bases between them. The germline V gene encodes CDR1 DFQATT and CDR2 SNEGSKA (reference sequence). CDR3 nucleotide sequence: TGCAGTGCTAGAGAGACAGGTTCCTATAATTCACCCCTCCACTTT. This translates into CSARETGSYNSPLHF.

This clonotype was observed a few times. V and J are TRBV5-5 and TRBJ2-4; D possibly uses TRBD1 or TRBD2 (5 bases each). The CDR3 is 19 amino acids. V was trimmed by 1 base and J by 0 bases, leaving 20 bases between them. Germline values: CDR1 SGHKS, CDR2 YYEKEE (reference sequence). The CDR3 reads CASSLLLGDHNIAKNIQYF. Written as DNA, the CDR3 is TGTGCCAGCAGCTTGCTATTAGGGGACCACAACATAGCCAAAAACATTCAGTACTTC.

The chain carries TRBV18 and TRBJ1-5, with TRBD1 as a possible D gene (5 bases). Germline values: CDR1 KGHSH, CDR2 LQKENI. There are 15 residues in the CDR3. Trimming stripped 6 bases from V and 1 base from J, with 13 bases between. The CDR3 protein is CASSPDGGSNQPQHF. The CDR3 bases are TGTGCCAGCTCGCCAGACGGGGGAAGCAATCAGCCCCAGCATTTT.

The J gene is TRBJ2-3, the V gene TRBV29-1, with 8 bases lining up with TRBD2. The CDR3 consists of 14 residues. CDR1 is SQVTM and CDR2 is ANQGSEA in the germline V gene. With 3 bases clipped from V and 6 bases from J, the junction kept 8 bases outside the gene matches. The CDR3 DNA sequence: TGCAGCGTTGACGGGAGGGCCGGATCCGATACGCAGTATTTT. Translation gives CSVDGRAGSDTQYF.

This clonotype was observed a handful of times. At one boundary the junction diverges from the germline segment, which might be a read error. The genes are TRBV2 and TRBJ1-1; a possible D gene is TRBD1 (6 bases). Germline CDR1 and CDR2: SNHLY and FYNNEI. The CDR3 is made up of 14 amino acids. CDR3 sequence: CASSEVIQGAEAFF. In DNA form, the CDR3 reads TGTGCCAGCAGCGAAGTGATACAGGGTGCTGAAGCTTTCTTT.

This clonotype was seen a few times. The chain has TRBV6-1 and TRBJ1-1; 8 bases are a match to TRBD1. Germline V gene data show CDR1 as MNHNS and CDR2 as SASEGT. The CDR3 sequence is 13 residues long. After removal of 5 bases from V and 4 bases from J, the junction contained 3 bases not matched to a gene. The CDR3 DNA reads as TGTGCCAGCAGTTCGACAGGGGTCACTGAAGCTTTCTTT. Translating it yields CASSSTGVTEAFF.

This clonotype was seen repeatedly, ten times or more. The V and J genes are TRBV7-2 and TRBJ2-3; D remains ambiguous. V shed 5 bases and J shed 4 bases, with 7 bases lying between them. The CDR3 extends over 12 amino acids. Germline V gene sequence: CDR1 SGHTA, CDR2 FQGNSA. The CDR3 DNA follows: TGTGCCAGCAGCGCCCCGGCAGATACGCAGTATTTT. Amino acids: CASSAPADTQYF.

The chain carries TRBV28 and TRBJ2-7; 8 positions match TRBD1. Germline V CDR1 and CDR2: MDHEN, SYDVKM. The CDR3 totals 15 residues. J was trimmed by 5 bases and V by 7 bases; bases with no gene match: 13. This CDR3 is CASTPAPGQADEQYF. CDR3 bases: TGTGCCAGCACTCCTGCCCCGGGACAGGCCGACGAGCAGTACTTC. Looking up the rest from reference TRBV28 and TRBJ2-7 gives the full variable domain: DVKVTQSSRYLVKRTGEKVFLECVQDMDHENMFWYRQDPGLGLRLIYFSYDVKMKEKGDIPEGYSVSREKKERFSLILESASTNQTSMYLCASTPAPGQADEQYFGPGTRLTVT.

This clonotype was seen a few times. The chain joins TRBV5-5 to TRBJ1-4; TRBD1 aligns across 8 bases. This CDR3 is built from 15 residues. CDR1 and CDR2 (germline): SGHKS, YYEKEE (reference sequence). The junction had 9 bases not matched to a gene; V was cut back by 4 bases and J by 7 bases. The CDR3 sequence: CASSGGQGRGEKLFF. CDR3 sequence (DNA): TGTGCCAGCAGCGGAGGACAGGGAAGAGGTGAAAAACTGTTTTTT. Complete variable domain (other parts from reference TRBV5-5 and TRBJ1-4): DAGVTQSPTHLIKTRGQQVTLRCSPISGHKSVSWYQQVLGQGPQFIFQYYEKEERGRGNFPDRFSARQFPNYSSELNVNALLLGDSALYLCASSGGQGRGEKLFFGSGTQLSVL.

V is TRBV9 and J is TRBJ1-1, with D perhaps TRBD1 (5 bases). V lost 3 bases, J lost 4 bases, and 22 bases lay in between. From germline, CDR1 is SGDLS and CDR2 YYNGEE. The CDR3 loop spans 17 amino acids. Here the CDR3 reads CASSAPHEGSGGTEAFF. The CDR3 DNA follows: TGTGCCAGCAGCGCCCCCCACGAGGGCTCGGGGGGCACTGAAGCTTTCTTT.